Shown below are 25 T cell receptor beta chains from a single sample sequenced in a study of blood T cell repertoires in COVID-19. The data were produced by immunoSEQ multiplex PCR, yet TCRdb's version contains in-frame clones alone and is incomplete. The table has a few hundred thousand clones, roughly 90% seen once. Material: peripheral blood. The receptors here all came from a woman aged 50 to 65 with active or convalescent COVID-19.

This chain connects TRBV7-8 to TRBJ2-2; the D is unclear. V dropped 5 bases and J dropped 1 base, with 8 bases sitting between them. The CDR3 sequence is 14 residues long. Germline CDR1 reads SGHVS; CDR2 reads FQNEAQ. CDR3 nucleotides: TGTGCCAGCAGCACCCACAAGAACACCGGGGAGCTGTTTTTT. Its protein product is CASSTHKNTGELFF.

This clone appeared a few times. The chain has TRBV5-1 and TRBJ2-1; 8 bases map to TRBD1. Germline CDR1 and CDR2: SGHRS and YFSETQ. V lost 3 bases to trimming and J lost 7 bases; unmatched junction nucleotides: 9. The CDR3 contains 15 residues. The DNA for the CDR3 is TGCGCCAGCAGCTCCGGACAGGGAGCCTTTAATGAGCAGTTCTTC. The encoded protein is CASSSGQGAFNEQFF.

The chain links TRBV6-6 to TRBJ2-2; a weak D match, TRBD1 (5 bases). This CDR3 is 15 amino acids long. Germline lookup yields CDR1 MNHNY and CDR2 SVGAGI (reference sequence). The V end lost 7 bases, the J end lost 4 bases, and 16 bases lay between the germline ends. This CDR3 reads CASTPQDTSTGELFF. The CDR3 DNA follows: TGTGCCAGCACCCCCCAGGACACAAGCACCGGGGAGCTGTTTTTT.

V usage is TRBV30 and J usage is TRBJ1-1; 7 bases are shared with TRBD1. The CDR3 is 14 residues long. The trim removed 4 bases at V and 7 bases at J, leaving 12 bases unmatched. CDR1 is GTSNPN and CDR2 is SVGIG in the germline V gene (reference sequence). The CDR3 reads CAWNYEPGQREAFF. Written as DNA, the CDR3 is TGTGCCTGGAACTATGAGCCGGGACAGCGTGAAGCTTTCTTT.

CDR3 coding DNA: TGTGCCAGCAGGAAACTAGCGATTGCCTACGAGCAGTACTTC. Its translation: CASRKLAIAYEQYF. V is TRBV27 and J is TRBJ2-7; 7 nucleotides line up with TRBD2. Germline CDR1 reads MNHEY; CDR2 reads SMNVEV (reference sequence). The trim removed 6 bases at V and 2 bases at J, leaving 7 bases unmatched. CDR3 length: 14 residues.

The J gene is TRBJ2-1, the V gene TRBV29-1, with 10 positions matching TRBD2. The CDR3 extends over 16 amino acids. The J segment lost 4 bases and the V segment lost 0 bases, leaving 6 bases of the junction unmatched. Per germline, CDR1 SQVTM and CDR2 ANQGSEA. The CDR3 DNA reads as TGCAGCGTTGAAGATTACGCTAGCGGGGGATACAATGAGCAGTTCTTC. It codes for CSVEDYASGGYNEQFF.

The V gene is TRBV27, the J gene TRBJ2-3; 8 nucleotides align to TRBD1. J was trimmed by 6 bases and V by 3 bases; bases with no gene match: 14. Per the germline V gene, CDR1 is MNHEY and CDR2 is SMNVEV (reference sequence). The CDR3 sequence is 17 residues long. The CDR3 DNA is TGTGCCAGCAGTTTCCAGATCCGACAGGGGCAGGGGGATACGCAGTATTTT. Encoded protein: CASSFQIRQGQGDTQYF.

Here the CDR3 reads CASSLVGTAGYTF. The CDR3 bases are TGCGCCAGCAGCTTGGTCGGGACAGCTGGCTACACCTTC. The rearrangement uses TRBV5-1 and TRBJ1-2; 7 nucleotides agree with TRBD1. The CDR3 sequence is 13 residues long. Germline assignment: CDR1 SGHRS and CDR2 YFSETQ. The J segment lost 7 bases and the V segment lost 0 bases, leaving 3 bases of the junction unmatched. Full variable domain (outside the CDR3, taken from reference TRBV5-1 and TRBJ1-2): KAGVTQTPRYLIKTRGQQVTLSCSPISGHRSVSWYQQTPGQGLQFLFEYFSETQRNKGNFPGRFSGRQFSNSRSEMNVSTLELGDSALYLCASSLVGTAGYTFGSGTRLTVV.

The gene calls are TRBV10-3 and TRBJ1-2; 7 nucleotides align to TRBD1. Per the germline V gene, CDR1 is ENHRY and CDR2 is SYGVKD. The CDR3 is 14 amino acids. V shed 7 bases, J shed 8 bases, and the junction held 13 bases outside the gene matches. In nucleotides, the CDR3 is TGTGCCATCACCCCGGGACAGATCCTTGGGGGCTACACCTTC. Protein: CAITPGQILGGYTF.

This chain links TRBV6-2 or TRBV6-3 with TRBJ2-5, with D maybe TRBD1 (6 bases). Trimming removed 6 bases from V and 4 bases from J, with 12 bases in between. The germline V gene encodes CDR1 MNHEY and CDR2 SVGEGT. This CDR3 has 13 residues. The CDR3 here is CASSRTVGETQYF. CDR3 nucleotides: TGTGCCAGCAGCCGGACAGTAGGAGAGACCCAGTACTTC.

The genes are TRBV6-5 and TRBJ2-2, with 8 bases identical to TRBD1. V was clipped by 2 bases and J by 5 bases; unmatched bases: 7. The CDR3 consists of 16 residues. Germline values: CDR1 MNHEY, CDR2 SVGAGI. CDR3 coding DNA: TGTGCCAGCAGTTACCAGGACAGGGTAGAGACCGGGGAGCTGTTTTTT. It encodes CASSYQDRVETGELFF.

The chain is built from TRBV3-1 (or the pseudogene TRBV3-2) and TRBJ2-7; a possible D gene is TRBD1 (6 bases). The V end was cut by 3 bases, the J end by 4 bases, with 16 bases between. The CDR3 covers 15 residues. Per germline, CDR1 LGHDT and CDR2 YNNKEL (reference sequence). In DNA form, the CDR3 reads TGTGCCAGCAGCCAGATGGGACAAAACCCTTACGAGCAGTACTTC. This gives the protein CASSQMGQNPYEQYF.

The V and J genes are TRBV29-1 and TRBJ1-1; 7 bases are shared with TRBD1. CDR1 is SQVTM, CDR2 ANQGSEA, per germline. V dropped 7 bases and J dropped 3; count of bases not matched to a gene: 5. The CDR3 has 12 residues. The CDR3 DNA is TGCAGCGCCCGACAGGGACACACTGAAGCTTTCTTT. Translating gives CSARQGHTEAFF.

This chain joins TRBV3-1 (or the pseudogene TRBV3-2) and TRBJ2-5; D ambiguous. The CDR3 is made up of 10 amino acids. With 0 bases removed from V and 13 bases from J, the gap between germline ends came to 6 bases. CDR1 is LGHDT and CDR2 is YNNKEL in the germline V gene (reference sequence). In DNA form, the CDR3 reads TGTGCCAGCAGCCAAGATCCTACGTACTTC. Translation: CASSQDPTYF.

V is TRBV27 and J is TRBJ2-7; a weak D match, TRBD2 (5 bases). Germline-derived CDR1 and CDR2 are MNHEY and SMNVEV (reference sequence). The V and J ends lost 2 bases and 6 bases respectively, with 23 bases between them. CDR3 size: 17 residues. DNA for the CDR3: TGTGCCAGCAGTTTAGAAGGAACTAGTCGGTCCCCGGGCGAGCAGTACTTC. Encoded protein: CASSLEGTSRSPGEQYF.

The chain is built from TRBV30 and TRBJ1-6, with 8 bases that match TRBD1. This CDR3 comprises 13 residues. The J segment lost 11 bases and the V segment lost 4 bases, leaving 7 bases of the junction unmatched. Looked up from germline, CDR1 is GTSNPN and CDR2 is SVGIG (reference sequence). CDR3 DNA sequence: TGTGCCTGGACTCCACAGGGACAGGCACCCCTCCACTTT. Translated, it gives CAWTPQGQAPLHF. Supplemented by reference TRBV30 and TRBJ1-6, the full variable domain reads SQTIHQWPATLVQPVGSPLSLECTVEGTSNPNLYWYRQAAGRGLQLLFYSVGIGQISSEVPQNLSASRPQDRQFILSSKKLLLSDSGFYLCAWTPQGQAPLHFGNGTRLTVT.

This chain joins TRBV7-3 and TRBJ1-2, with TRBD1 identical over 8 bases. The length of the CDR3 is 17 residues. Germline-derived CDR1 and CDR2 are SGHTA and FQGTGA. The junction had 15 bases not matched to a gene; V was cut back by 2 bases and J by 7 bases. The DNA of the CDR3 is TGTGCCAGCAGCTTAGGCGGCGAGGGGCACAGGGGGGGTGGCTACACCTTC. It is translated as CASSLGGEGHRGGGYTF. Variable domain in full (rest from reference TRBV7-3 and TRBJ1-2): GAGVSQTPSNKVTEKGKYVELRCDPISGHTALYWYRQSLGQGPEFLIYFQGTGAADDSGLPNDRFFAVRPEGSVSTLKIQRTERGDSAVYLCASSLGGEGHRGGGYTFGSGTRLTVV.

V usage is TRBV7-9 and J usage is TRBJ1-1; 7 bases agree with TRBD1. The V segment lost 5 bases and the J segment 7 bases; nucleotides outside the gene matches: 10. CDR3 length equals 14 residues. Germline V gene sequence: CDR1 SEHNR, CDR2 FQNEAQ (reference sequence). This CDR3 reads CASSAQGQQDEAFF. In DNA, the CDR3 is TGTGCCAGCAGCGCCCAGGGACAGCAGGATGAAGCTTTCTTT.

This chain links TRBV3-1 (or the pseudogene TRBV3-2) with TRBJ2-7; 8 nucleotides line up with TRBD2. After removal of 1 base from V and 2 bases from J, the junction contained 16 bases not matched to a gene. Germline V gene data show CDR1 as LGHDT and CDR2 as YNNKEL (reference sequence). The CDR3 is made up of 19 amino acids. The CDR3 sequence is CASSQVVGSGTGTPYEQYF. DNA for the CDR3: TGTGCCAGCAGCCAAGTTGTTGGTAGCGGGACGGGAACTCCCTACGAGCAGTACTTC.

The chain recombines TRBV11-3 with TRBJ2-1; D is perhaps TRBD1 (5 bases). Germline assignment: CDR1 SGHNT and CDR2 YENEEA. V lost 3 bases and J lost 7, with 10 bases in between. The CDR3 contains 13 residues. The CDR3, as DNA: TGTGCCAGCAGCTTCAGGGTAGGGAATGAGCAGTTCTTC. As protein: CASSFRVGNEQFF.

Only one count was recorded for this clone. The gene calls are TRBV2 and TRBJ2-5; 9 bases map to TRBD2. The CDR3 length is 14 residues. Germline V CDR1 and CDR2: SNHLY, FYNNEI. After removal of 7 bases from V and 5 bases from J, the junction contained 8 bases not matched to a gene. Here the CDR3 reads CASKAGGPWETQYF. DNA of the CDR3: TGTGCCAGCAAGGCGGGAGGGCCATGGGAGACCCAGTACTTC.

The J gene is TRBJ1-5, the V gene TRBV28, with unresolved D. Per the germline V gene, CDR1 is MDHEN and CDR2 is SYDVKM. V lost 4 bases and J 6 bases, leaving 16 bases between the germline ends. The CDR3 has 15 amino acids. The CDR3 DNA sequence: TGTGCCAGCAGTTCCTCGGGCGCCCGGGGTCAGCCCCAGCATTTT. Its protein is CASSSSGARGQPQHF.

A single count supports this clone. The chain couples TRBV19 to TRBJ1-5, with D maybe TRBD1 (6 bases). Per germline, CDR1 LNHDA and CDR2 SQIVND (reference sequence). This CDR3 comprises 14 residues. Trimming took 4 bases from V and 6 from J, leaving 13 bases between them. CDR3 sequence: CASSRATGFQPQHF. In DNA form, the CDR3 reads TGTGCCAGTAGTAGGGCCACAGGGTTTCAGCCCCAGCATTTT.

The J gene is TRBJ2-5, the V gene TRBV15; 7 bases align to TRBD2. CDR1 and CDR2 from the germline V gene are LNHNV and YYDKDF (reference sequence). The trim removed 1 base at V and 1 base at J, leaving 0 bases unmatched. There are 14 residues in the CDR3. The CDR3 DNA reads TGTGCCACCAGCAGAGGACTAGCCCAAGAGACCCAGTACTTC. This translates into CATSRGLAQETQYF. Full variable domain (rest looked up from reference TRBV15 and TRBJ2-5): DAMVIQNPRYQVTQFGKPVTLSCSQTLNHNVMYWYQQKSSQAPKLLFHYYDKDFNNEADTPDNFQSRRPNTSFCFLDIRSPGLGDTAMYLCATSRGLAQETQYFGPGTRLLVL.

This chain links TRBV11-2 with TRBJ2-3; TRBD2 is a possible D gene (6 bases). The V end was cut by 4 bases, the J end by 0 bases, with 11 bases between. The germline gives CDR1 SGHAT, CDR2 FQNNGV. The CDR3 runs to 15 residues. The CDR3 DNA sequence: TGTGCCAGCAGCTGGAAGGGACTCAGCACAGATACGCAGTATTTT. Its translation is CASSWKGLSTDTQYF. Variable domain in full (rest from reference TRBV11-2 and TRBJ2-3): EAGVAQSPRYKIIEKRQSVAFWCNPISGHATLYWYQQILGQGPKLLIQFQNNGVVDDSQLPKDRFSAERLKGVDSTLKIQPAKLEDSAVYLCASSWKGLSTDTQYFGPGTRLTVL.